The present T cell receptor beta chain was sequenced within a study of Graves' ophthalmopathy and Graves' hyperthyroidism. This clonotype has ten or more counts. Trimming removed 6 bases from V and 7 bases from J, with 15 bases in between. The CDR3 consists of 12 residues. CDR1 SQVTM and CDR2 ANQGSEA come from the germline V gene. Ophthalmopathy was moderately-to-severely active, CAS at least 3, NOSPECS at least 4, lasting under 3 months. None of the included patients had other autoimmune diseases, uncontrolled infections, pregnancy or lactation, as these led to exclusion. The PBMC fraction was derived from under 11 ml of fresh peripheral blood. The authors amplified TCR beta CDR3 regions from RNA transcripts. First-round RT-PCR employed HTBI primers, with a second-round multiplex PCR after it. TCRdb fed the multiplex PCR reads into MiXCR, producing one record per CDR3 protein. The sample holds around 660,000 distinct CDR3 sequences, more than 40% seen once.

The sequencing sample was made of peripheral blood. The V and J genes are TRBV29-1 and TRBJ1-2, with a possible D match to TRBD1 (6 bases). The clonotype was recovered from an adult man with Graves' ophthalmopathy. The CDR3 is CSVDDRWGGYTF. The CDR3, as DNA: TGCAGCGTGGACGACAGGTGGGGTGGCTACACCTTC.